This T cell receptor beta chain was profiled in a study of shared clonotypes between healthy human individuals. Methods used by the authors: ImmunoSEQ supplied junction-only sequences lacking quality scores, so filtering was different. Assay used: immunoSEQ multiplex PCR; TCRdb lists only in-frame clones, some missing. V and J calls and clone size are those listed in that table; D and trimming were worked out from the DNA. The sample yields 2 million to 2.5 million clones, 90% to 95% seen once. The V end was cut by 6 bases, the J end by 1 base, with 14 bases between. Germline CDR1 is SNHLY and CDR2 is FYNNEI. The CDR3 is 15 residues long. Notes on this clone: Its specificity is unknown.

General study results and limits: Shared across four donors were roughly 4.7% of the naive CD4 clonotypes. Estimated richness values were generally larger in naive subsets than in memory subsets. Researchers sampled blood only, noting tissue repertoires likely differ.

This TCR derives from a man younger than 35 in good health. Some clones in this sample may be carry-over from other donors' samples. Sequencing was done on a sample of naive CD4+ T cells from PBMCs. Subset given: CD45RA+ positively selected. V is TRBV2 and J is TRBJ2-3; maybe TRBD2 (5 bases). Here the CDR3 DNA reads TGTGCCAGCAGCGCCGGCGGGCAGCGCACAGATACGCAGTATTTT. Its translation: CASSAGGQRTDTQYF.